The 15 T cell receptor beta chains given below trace back to one sample, sequenced in a study of beta chain features in type 1 diabetes. The sequenced template was cDNA made from the entire isolated RNA. Assay used: immunoSEQ multiplex PCR; TCRdb lists only in-frame clones, some missing. The sample lists over 200,000 clones; approximately 10% were seen once. Broader study findings: Shorter TCRB CDR3s, moderately but significantly so, marked every one of the four CD4+ subsets in Type 1 diabetes patients.

The antigens for these receptors are not known. Material: naive CD4+ T cells from blood. The receptors stem from a man aged 25 to 40 with type 1 diabetes.

The CDR3 bases are TGCGCCAGCAGCCAAAACTACGAGCAGTACTTC. It specifies CASSQNYEQYF. V gene TRBV5-1 combines with J gene TRBJ2-7; no firm D call. Between the trimmed V and J ends, which lost 4 bases and 3 bases, there was a span of 5 bases. CDR1 is SGHRS, CDR2 YFSETQ, per germline. The CDR3 runs to 11 residues.

This clone was observed a few times. V usage is TRBV4-1 and J usage is TRBJ1-5; weak D call: TRBD1 (5 bases). Between the trimmed V and J ends, which lost 0 bases and 2 bases, there was a span of 11 bases. Germline V CDR1 and CDR2: MGHRA, YSYEKL. CDR3 length: 16 residues. The CDR3 coding sequence is TGCGCCAGCAGCCAAGAGGGAACGGGGGGCAATCAGCCCCAGCATTTT. Amino acid sequence: CASSQEGTGGNQPQHF.

The rearrangement joins TRBV19 to TRBJ1-4; D not resolved. The V end lost 7 bases, the J end lost 15 bases, and 15 bases lay between the germline ends. The germline CDR1 and CDR2 sequences are LNHDA and SQIVND (reference sequence). The CDR3 consists of 11 residues. The CDR3 region is CASTDLRTVFF. The CDR3 region has the DNA TGTGCCAGTACCGACCTCCGGACTGTGTTTTTT.

This chain uses TRBV28 with TRBJ1-1, with 7 bases aligning to TRBD1. The CDR3 sequence is 13 residues long. The J segment lost 4 bases and the V segment lost 2 bases, leaving 1 base of the junction unmatched. Germline V gene data show CDR1 as MDHEN and CDR2 as SYDVKM. The CDR3 protein is CASSLDRVTEAFF. In nucleotides, the CDR3 is TGTGCCAGCAGTTTAGACAGGGTCACTGAAGCTTTCTTT.

The CDR3 here is CATSRELLVYEQYF. The CDR3 DNA reads TGTGCCACCAGCAGAGAACTGCTGGTCTACGAGCAGTACTTC. This chain joins TRBV15 and TRBJ2-7; no clear D gene. Trimming removed 0 bases at V and 3 bases at J, with 9 bases between. CDR3 length: 14 residues. Per the germline V gene, CDR1 is LNHNV and CDR2 is YYDKDF (reference sequence).

This clone turned up a few times. One junction end does not reproduce the germline sequence, and a read error may be involved. The rearrangement uses TRBV5-1 and TRBJ2-5, with 16 bases identical to TRBD2. The CDR3 consists of 14 residues. CDR1 is SGHRS and CDR2 is YFSETQ in the germline V gene. The CDR3 is CASSFGTSGGEQDF. The CDR3 bases are TGCGCCAGCAGCTTCGGGACTAGCGGGGGGGAGCAGGACTTC.

A few counts support this clone. The V gene is TRBV5-4, the J gene TRBJ2-5; 9 bases align to TRBD2. CDR3 length: 16 residues. The V segment lost 7 bases and the J segment 0 bases; nucleotides outside the gene matches: 10. Germline V gene data show CDR1 as SGHNT and CDR2 as YYREEE (reference sequence). The CDR3 nucleotides are TGTGCCAGCCACGTTCGGCTAGCGGGGAACCAAGAGACCCAGTACTTC. Protein product: CASHVRLAGNQETQYF.

The gene calls are TRBV4-3 and TRBJ2-3; the match to TRBD2 covers 13 bases. The CDR3 runs 18 residues. Looked up from germline, CDR1 is LGHNA and CDR2 is YSLEER. The trim removed 3 bases at V and 0 bases at J, leaving 6 bases unmatched. CDR3 sequence (DNA): TGCGCCAGCAGCCACCGGGGACTAGCGGGGAAGAGCACAGATACGCAGTATTTT. It yields the protein CASSHRGLAGKSTDTQYF.

This clone occurred a few times. The junction differs from germline at one of its ends, possibly a read error. This chain joins TRBV11-2 and TRBJ2-3; 7 nucleotides line up with TRBD2. This CDR3 is 16 amino acids long. In germline, CDR1 is SGHAT, CDR2 FQNNGV. The CDR3 here is CASSQDRASGQDTQYF. The DNA for the CDR3 is TGCGCCAGCAGCCAAGATCGAGCTAGCGGACAAGATACGCAGTATTTT.

This clone was counted only a few times. The rearrangement uses TRBV4-3 and TRBJ1-2; no firm D call. Germline V gene lookup returns CDR1 LGHNA and CDR2 YSLEER. The CDR3 consists of 14 residues. The V and J ends lost 0 bases and 6 bases respectively, with 11 bases between them. The CDR3 coding sequence is TGCGCCAGCAGCCAAGATTCTCGAGGGAATGGCTACACCTTC. Its translation: CASSQDSRGNGYTF.

This clone was found a few times. The chain joins TRBV15 to TRBJ1-5, with D uncertain. This CDR3 has 14 residues. Trimming cost V 4 bases and J 4 bases, with 11 bases left between them. The V gene's germline CDR1 is LNHNV and CDR2 YYDKDF (reference sequence). CDR3 amino acids: CATSTGSYNQPQHF. CDR3 bases: TGTGCCACCAGCACCGGGAGTTATAATCAGCCCCAGCATTTT. The variable domain in full, completed from reference TRBV15 and TRBJ1-5, reads DAMVIQNPRYQVTQFGKPVTLSCSQTLNHNVMYWYQQKSSQAPKLLFHYYDKDFNNEADTPDNFQSRRPNTSFCFLDIRSPGLGDTAMYLCATSTGSYNQPQHFGDGTRLSIL.

A few counts support this clone. This chain uses TRBV7-2 with TRBJ2-7, with D possibly TRBD1 on 6 matching bases. The germline CDR1 and CDR2 sequences are SGHTA and FQGNSA. Trimming left V 3 bases short and J 0 bases short, with 9 bases between. This CDR3 is 14 amino acids long. The chain's CDR3 is CASSFGQSSYEQYF. CDR3 nucleotide sequence: TGTGCCAGCAGCTTCGGACAGAGCTCCTACGAGCAGTACTTC. Variable domain in full (rest from reference TRBV7-2 and TRBJ2-7): GAGVSQSPSNKVTEKGKDVELRCDPISGHTALYWYRQSLGQGLEFLIYFQGNSAPDKSGLPSDRFSAERTGGSVSTLTIQRTQQEDSAVYLCASSFGQSSYEQYFGPGTRLTVT.

This clone has only a few counts. The genes are TRBV4-3 and TRBJ2-1, with a tentative D call TRBD2 (5 bases). Looked up from germline, CDR1 is LGHNA and CDR2 is YSLEER. Trimming took 0 bases from V and 3 from J, leaving 12 bases between them. The CDR3 consists of 16 residues. CDR3 DNA sequence: TGCGCCAGCAGCCAAGAGTTGGCGGGCTTCTACAATGAGCAGTTCTTC. Its protein is CASSQELAGFYNEQFF.

This clone came up a few times. J is TRBJ1-5 and V is TRBV7-8; a possible D gene is TRBD1 (5 bases). The CDR3 has 17 amino acids. Trimming took 5 bases from V and 4 from J, leaving 21 bases between them. In germline, CDR1 is SGHVS, CDR2 FQNEAQ. The CDR3 coding sequence is TGTGCCAGCAGCCCCGTCATGTACAGGAGACCTAATCAGCCCCAGCATTTT. This codes for CASSPVMYRRPNQPQHF.

The chain combines TRBV6-4 with TRBJ2-1, with D perhaps TRBD1 (6 bases). The germline CDR1 and CDR2 sequences are MRHNA and SNTAGT. This CDR3 comprises 13 residues. Trimming took 5 bases from V and 4 from J, leaving 9 bases between them. This CDR3 is CASSLGQYNEQFF. For the CDR3, the DNA is TGTGCCAGCAGTCTAGGACAGTACAATGAGCAGTTCTTC.